A single T cell receptor (beta chain) is shown here with its context. No antigen is known for it. The data derive from a study of cytomegalovirus exposure and HLA in healthy donors. The CDR3 covers 14 residues. Unmatched junction bases numbered 2, after V lost 0 bases and J lost 4 bases. Looked up from germline, CDR1 is SGHRS and CDR2 is YFSETQ. Study findings and constraints: Presence/absence analyses assumed roughly uniform sequencing depth across donors, which may not hold.

PCR amplification relied on 60 Vbeta primers (plus 13 Jbeta primers). Repertoires were generated with immunoSEQ multiplex PCR, while TCRdb's copy carries only in-frame clones and drops some. The data contain 95,000 to 120,000 clones, 65% to 85% of them seen just once; the ten biggest clones take up 5.4%. Sequenced sample: PBMCs. The source is a woman aged 25 to 45 in good health and CMV-seropositive. The chain has TRBV5-1 and TRBJ2-3; TRBD1 matches at 7 bases. CDR3 DNA: TGCGCCAGCAGCTTGGGGCAGGGGGCAGATACGCAGTATTTT. Protein sequence: CASSLGQGADTQYF. The full variable domain, its missing parts supplied by reference TRBV5-1 and TRBJ2-3, is KAGVTQTPRYLIKTRGQQVTLSCSPISGHRSVSWYQQTPGQGLQFLFEYFSETQRNKGNFPGRFSGRQFSNSRSEMNVSTLELGDSALYLCASSLGQGADTQYFGPGTRLTVL.